This is a list of T cell receptor beta chains from one sample in a study of blood T cell repertoires in COVID-19. Only in-frame clones appear in the TCRdb table, and some are missing; sequencing was by immunoSEQ multiplex PCR. The sample gives about 170,000 clones, around 82% of which show up once; over 9.5% is in the top ten. The sequencing sample was made of peripheral blood. The receptor source for this set is a woman of 80 years or more with active or convalescent COVID-19. The CDR3 runs from the conserved cysteine through the conserved F or W. D genes are given only for firm matches.

d_call,j_call,v_call,cdr3_aa
NA,TRBJ2-1,TRBV11-2,CASSPRRRGDEQFF
TRBD1,TRBJ1-2,TRBV6-5,CASSFGQAYGYTF
NA,TRBJ1-5,TRBV3-1/TRBV3-2,CASSQDWGRQPQHF
NA,TRBJ1-1,TRBV10-1,CASSVSLNTEAFF
TRBD2,TRBJ2-2,TRBV5-1,CASSPGGGPNTGELFF
NA,TRBJ2-7,TRBV5-1,CASSLIAGSTYEQYF
NA,TRBJ1-4,TRBV5-1,CASSFGGSDEKLFF
TRBD1,TRBJ1-1,TRBV5-1,CASSLPGTGGRDTEAFF
NA,TRBJ2-5,TRBV28,CASSSRVGETQYF
NA,TRBJ2-4,TRBV5-1,CASNQDGVAKNIQYF
TRBD2,TRBJ2-3,TRBV5-4,CASGAGLASTDTQYF
NA,TRBJ2-7,TRBV20-1,CSASRAVSYEQYF
NA,TRBJ2-7,TRBV7-9,CASSLGGLEQYF
TRBD2,TRBJ2-1,TRBV9,CASSAGLAGYQTNEQFF
NA,TRBJ1-2,TRBV5-1,CASSLGGMTGYTF
NA,TRBJ2-7,TRBV9,CASSVVSADLDEQYF
NA,TRBJ1-3,TRBV6-5,CASSYHKRLYF